These 12 T cell receptor beta chains were all obtained from the same sample, sequenced in a study of beta chain features in type 1 diabetes. Reverse transcribing all isolated RNA meant expressed TCRB transcripts were sequenced. Clones were read by immunoSEQ multiplex PCR, and TCRdb kept only the in-frame ones, dropping some. The data contain 130,000 to 150,000 clones, less than 9% of them singletons. What was sequenced was central memory CD4+ T cells from blood. The receptors come from a woman in her twenties or thirties in good health.

V and J are TRBV7-3 and TRBJ2-5; TRBD2 matches at 8 bases. V gave up 5 bases and J gave up 5 bases; unmatched junction bases: 10. There are 15 residues in the CDR3. From germline, CDR1 is SGHTA and CDR2 FQGTGA. CDR3 residues: CASSPNPGLVETQYF. The DNA for the CDR3 is TGTGCCAGCAGCCCAAACCCGGGACTAGTTGAGACCCAGTACTTC.

This clone came up a few times. The gene calls are TRBV27 and TRBJ1-2; no firm D call. V dropped 2 bases and J dropped 4 bases, with 14 bases sitting between them. CDR3 length: 15 residues. Germline V gene sequence: CDR1 MNHEY, CDR2 SMNVEV (reference sequence). CDR3: CASSLKQSGGYGYTF. As DNA, the CDR3 is TGTGCCAGCAGTTTAAAGCAGTCAGGTGGCTATGGCTACACCTTC.

This chain uses TRBV6-5 with TRBJ2-6; 8 bases line up with TRBD2. The CDR3 is 12 residues long. Germline values: CDR1 MNHEY, CDR2 SVGAGI. The V gene end was trimmed by 0 bases and the J gene end by 15 bases; junction bases not matched to a gene: 1. The CDR3, as DNA: TGTGCCAGCAGTTACTCCCGGGGGGGCCTGACTTTC. Translated: CASSYSRGGLTF.

This clone was detected only a few times. This chain uses TRBV2 with TRBJ2-1; 7 bases line up with TRBD2. The CDR3 consists of 12 residues. From germline, CDR1 is SNHLY and CDR2 FYNNEI. V was pared by 4 bases and J by 8 bases, with 2 bases of the junction left unmatched. CDR3 coding DNA: TGTGCCAGCAGTGGGGAGGGCCATGAGCAGTTCTTC. Amino acids: CASSGEGHEQFF.

This clone was seen more than once but under ten times. The rearrangement links TRBV11-2 to TRBJ2-7, with D perhaps matching TRBD2 (6 bases). The CDR3 is 14 amino acids. Trimming shortened V by 5 bases and J by 1 base, and 12 bases separated the two germline ends. CDR1 and CDR2 (germline): SGHAT, FQNNGV. CDR3 in DNA: TGTGCCAGCAGCCCTAGCGTCTTATCCTACGAGCAGTACTTC. This translates into CASSPSVLSYEQYF.

This clone was seen just once. In DNA form, the CDR3 reads TGTGCCAGCAGTTTTTCGGCGGGAGGGGGTCGTACGCAGTATTTT. Translated: CASSFSAGGGRTQYF. The chain links TRBV28 to TRBJ2-3, with 9 bases identical to TRBD2. The CDR3 spans 15 residues. Germline-derived CDR1 and CDR2 are MDHEN and SYDVKM. V shed 3 bases and J 8 bases; nucleotides not matched to a gene: 9.

Ten or more counts support this clone. This chain connects TRBV5-1 to TRBJ2-5, with TRBD1 matching over 9 bases. The CDR3 spans 14 residues. V gave up 2 bases and J gave up 5 bases; unmatched junction bases: 4. Germline CDR1 SGHRS, CDR2 YFSETQ. The CDR3 is CASSLMGTGETQYF. The CDR3 region has the DNA TGCGCCAGCAGCTTAATGGGGACAGGGGAGACCCAGTACTTC. Based on the CDR3 plus reference TRBV5-1 and TRBJ2-5, the full variable domain is KAGVTQTPRYLIKTRGQQVTLSCSPISGHRSVSWYQQTPGQGLQFLFEYFSETQRNKGNFPGRFSGRQFSNSRSEMNVSTLELGDSALYLCASSLMGTGETQYFGPGTRLLVL.

This clone was detected only a few times. The J gene is TRBJ2-7, the V gene TRBV28; a possible D gene is TRBD1 (5 bases). Trimming shortened V by 8 bases and J by 0 bases, and 14 bases separated the two germline ends. This CDR3 has 14 residues. Germline V lookup: CDR1 MDHEN, CDR2 SYDVKM. DNA for the CDR3: TGTGCCAGCGGCCCACAGGTTTCCTCCTACGAGCAGTACTTC. The encoded protein is CASGPQVSSYEQYF.

The rearrangement links TRBV19 to TRBJ2-5; 7 bases are shared with TRBD1. Germline V gene data show CDR1 as LNHDA and CDR2 as SQIVND (reference sequence). Trimming cost V 6 bases and J 5 bases; bases outside gene matches: 12. The length of the CDR3 is 15 residues. DNA for the CDR3: TGTGCCAGTAGCGCACCGACAGGGTCTTTGGAGACCCAGTACTTC. It specifies CASSAPTGSLETQYF.

This clone came up many times. The sample contains more than one DNA sequence encoding this CDR3. The rearrangement links TRBV9 to TRBJ2-7; TRBD1 aligns across 10 bases. After removal of 3 bases from V and 4 bases from J, the junction contained 1 base not matched to a gene. Germline-derived CDR1 and CDR2 are SGDLS and YYNGEE. This CDR3 comprises 13 residues. The CDR3 protein is CASSGQGAYEQYF. In nucleotides, the CDR3 is TGTGCCAGCAGCGGACAGGGGGCTTACGAGCAGTACTTC.

Only a few counts were recorded for this clone. The chain joins TRBV7-2 to TRBJ2-7; 16 positions agree with TRBD2. Germline loops: CDR1 SGHTA, CDR2 FQGNSA. Unmatched junction bases numbered 11, after V lost 5 bases and J lost 7 bases. This CDR3 spans 17 amino acids. The chain's CDR3 is CASSLGLAGGPIGEQYF. The CDR3 bases are TGTGCCAGCAGCCTGGGACTAGCGGGAGGGCCTATAGGGGAGCAGTACTTC.

This clone appeared a few times. This chain connects TRBV6-5 to TRBJ2-3; D is perhaps TRBD2 (6 bases). Germline V gene lookup returns CDR1 MNHEY and CDR2 SVGAGI. Trimming stripped 2 bases from V and 0 bases from J, with 9 bases between. CDR3 length: 15 amino acids. The CDR3 DNA is TGTGCCAGCAGTTACGGGGGGTATAGCACAGATACGCAGTATTTT. This encodes CASSYGGYSTDTQYF.